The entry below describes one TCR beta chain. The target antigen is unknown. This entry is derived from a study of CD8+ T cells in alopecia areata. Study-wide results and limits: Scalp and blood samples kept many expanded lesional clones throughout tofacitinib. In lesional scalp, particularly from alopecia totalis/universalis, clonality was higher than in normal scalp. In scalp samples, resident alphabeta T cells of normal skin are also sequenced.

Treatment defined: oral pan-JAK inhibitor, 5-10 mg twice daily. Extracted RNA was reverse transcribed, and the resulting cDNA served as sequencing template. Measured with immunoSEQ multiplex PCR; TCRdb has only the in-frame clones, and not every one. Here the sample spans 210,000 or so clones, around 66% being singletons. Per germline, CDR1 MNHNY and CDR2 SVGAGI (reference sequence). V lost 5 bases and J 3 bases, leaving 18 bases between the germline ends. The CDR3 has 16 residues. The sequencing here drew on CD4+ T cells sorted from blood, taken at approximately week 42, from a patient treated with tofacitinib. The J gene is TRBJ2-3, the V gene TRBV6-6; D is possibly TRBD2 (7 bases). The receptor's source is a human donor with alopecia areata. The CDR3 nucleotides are TGTGCCAGCAGTCCTTCTGCGGGGGCCCGGACAGATACGCAGTATTTT. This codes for CASSPSAGARTDTQYF.